These T cell receptor beta chains were read from a single sample in a study of T cells in Graves' hyperthyroidism and ophthalmopathy. MiXCR was run by TCRdb on the multiplex PCR reads, yielding one entry per CDR3 protein. The sample shows nearly 250,000 distinct CDR3 sequences, about 25% of them seen only once. Source material: blood. Every receptor here comes from a woman aged 35 to 49 with Graves' ophthalmopathy. CDR3s include the opening cysteine and the closing phenylalanine or tryptophan. D genes are given only for firm matches. Expanded clones get a size class; other rows say once, few or many, or leave the size out.

CDR3: CASSQAPQFTYEQYF
DNA: TGTGCCAGCAGCCAGGCCCCCCAATTTACCTACGAGCAGTACTTC
J: TRBJ2-7
D: NA
size: many
V: TRBV7-2

CDR3: CASSLPGGTRF
DNA: TGCGCCAGCAGCTTGCCCGGGGGCACTCGATTC
J: TRBJ2-7
D: NA
size: NA
V: TRBV5-1

CDR3: CASSEYTNTEAFF
DNA: TGTGCCAGCAGTGAATATACGAACACTGAAGCTTTCTTT
J: TRBJ1-1
D: NA
size: many
V: TRBV25-1

CDR3: CASSPGTGWTGELFF
DNA: TGTGCCAGCAGCCCAGGGACAGGGTGGACCGGGGAGCTGTTTTTT
J: TRBJ2-2
D: TRBD1
size: many
V: TRBV7-6

CDR3: CASSYSGGPYEQYF
DNA: TGTGCCAGCAGTTACTCCGGTGGGCCCTACGAGCAGTACTTC
J: TRBJ2-7
D: NA
size: NA
V: TRBV6-2/TRBV6-3

CDR3: CSVTSGSDYEQYF
DNA: TGCAGTGTAACCAGCGGGAGTGATTATGAGCAGTACTTC
J: TRBJ2-7
D: TRBD2
size: many
V: TRBV20-1

CDR3: CASSLAGGLYEQYF
DNA: TGTGCCAGCAGTCTAGCGGGAGGGCTCTACGAGCAGTACTTC
J: TRBJ2-7
D: TRBD2
size: medium-sized
V: TRBV12-3/TRBV12-4

CDR3: CATSSFAGEPQHF
DNA: TGTGCCACCAGCAGTTTCGCTGGGGAGCCCCAGCATTTT
J: TRBJ1-5
D: NA
size: few
V: TRBV15

CDR3: CASSPGPHEQYF
DNA: TGTGCCAGCAGCCCGGGACCCCACGAGCAGTACTTC
J: TRBJ2-7
D: NA
size: NA
V: TRBV12-3/TRBV12-4

CDR3: CASSVTSGRAETQYF
DNA: TGTGCCAGCAGCGTAACTAGCGGGAGGGCGGAGACCCAGTACTTC
J: TRBJ2-5
D: TRBD2
size: few
V: TRBV7-8

CDR3: CASSPAGDTEAFF
DNA: TGTGCCAGCAGCCCGGCGGGGGACACTGAAGCTTTCTTT
J: TRBJ1-1
D: NA
size: many
V: TRBV7-9

CDR3: CASSVGAGGAKNIQYF
DNA: TGTGCCAGCAGCGTAGGGGCAGGGGGGGCCAAAAACATTCAGTACTTC
J: TRBJ2-4
D: NA
size: many
V: TRBV9

CDR3: CASTPTAAGTYYGYTF
DNA: TGTGCCAGCACCCCAACAGCGGCAGGGACCTACTATGGCTACACCTTC
J: TRBJ1-2
D: NA
size: many
V: TRBV11-2

CDR3: CAGSVGTAGEQYF
DNA: TGTGCCGGCAGCGTAGGGACCGCGGGGGAGCAGTACTTC
J: TRBJ2-7
D: NA
size: NA
V: TRBV9

CDR3: CASRILQGAYEQYF
DNA: TGTGCCAGCAGAATCCTACAGGGGGCCTACGAGCAGTACTTC
J: TRBJ2-7
D: TRBD1
size: many
V: TRBV28

CDR3: CATFTSSGELFF
DNA: TGTGCCACCTTTACTAGCTCTGGGGAGCTGTTTTTT
J: TRBJ2-2
D: NA
size: many
V: TRBV2

CDR3: CASSFQGAGPQHF
DNA: TGTGCCAGCAGCTTCCAAGGGGCTGGGCCCCAGCATTTT
J: TRBJ1-5
D: NA
size: NA
V: TRBV7-2

CDR3: CASSSPGTVEETQYF
DNA: TGTGCCAGCAGTTCGCCGGGGACGGTAGAAGAGACCCAGTACTTC
J: TRBJ2-5
D: NA
size: many
V: TRBV6-2/TRBV6-3

CDR3: CASSLTTSGNRGETQYF
DNA: TGTGCCAGCAGCCTCACGACTTCTGGCAACAGGGGGGAGACCCAGTACTTC
J: TRBJ2-5
D: TRBD1
size: many
V: TRBV7-6

CDR3: CASSQSGRTQETQYF
DNA: TGCGCCAGCAGCCAAAGCGGGAGGACACAAGAGACCCAGTACTTC
J: TRBJ2-5
D: TRBD2
size: NA
V: TRBV5-1

CDR3: CASSRRTELRETQYF
DNA: TGTGCCAGTAGTAGACGGACAGAACTCCGGGAGACCCAGTACTTC
J: TRBJ2-5
D: NA
size: NA
V: TRBV19

CDR3: CASSLGGGSGGELFF
DNA: TGTGCCAGCAGCTTAGGAGGCGGGAGTGGCGGGGAGCTGTTTTTT
J: TRBJ2-2
D: TRBD2
size: many
V: TRBV7-2

CDR3: CASSYSREAGELFF
DNA: TGTGCCAGCAGTTACAGCAGGGAGGCCGGGGAGCTGTTTTTT
J: TRBJ2-2
D: NA
size: NA
V: TRBV6-2/TRBV6-3

CDR3: CASRDRVNTEAFF
DNA: TGTGCCAGCAGGGACAGGGTGAACACTGAAGCTTTCTTT
J: TRBJ1-1
D: TRBD1
size: many
V: TRBV6-1

CDR3: CASSQGDRGAEETQYF
DNA: TGCGCCAGCAGCCAAGGGGACAGGGGGGCGGAGGAGACCCAGTACTTC
J: TRBJ2-5
D: TRBD1
size: once
V: TRBV4-1

CDR3: CASMERGEQYF
DNA: TGTGCCAGCATGGAGCGGGGCGAGCAGTACTTC
J: TRBJ2-7
D: TRBD2
size: many
V: TRBV6-1

CDR3: CASRLGGANTGELFF
DNA: TGTGCCAGCCGACTCGGCGGGGCGAACACCGGGGAGCTGTTTTTT
J: TRBJ2-2
D: NA
size: many
V: TRBV11-3